This T cell receptor (beta chain) was recovered during a study of molecular identifiers for immune sequencing clone quantification. Whole-study context: Within a replicate experiment, RNA obtained from either 20,000 or 100,000 naive CD8 cells was divided into five aliquots, and four of those aliquots were then sequenced. The study, taken as a whole, reports: Spiked TCR RNA from one Jurkat cell reportedly showed up when mixed among approximately 990,000 naive cells. Clone sizes could be underestimated for highly expanded clones when identical TCR molecules share a barcode.

TCRdb analysed the PCR reads with MiXCR anew, one entry per CDR3 protein. The table has almost 20,000 distinct CDR3 sequences, about a fifth seen once. In this sample, this clonotype turned up many times. Its antigen is unknown. CDR3 size: 14 residues. Deletions cut 5 bases from V and 6 bases from J, with 17 bases between. The germline CDR1 and CDR2 sequences are SEHNR and FQNEAQ (reference sequence). Based on a CD8+CD4-CCR7+CD45RA+ profile, naive CD8 T cells were sorted. Input material: naive CD8+ T cells from blood, with Jurkat cell RNA spiked in. As for subset: FACS-sorted CD8+CD4-CCR7+CD45RA+ naive T cells. The receptor's source is a human donor in good health. Some libraries in this study had Jurkat cell RNA spiked in. V usage is TRBV7-9 and J usage is TRBJ2-7; tentatively, D is TRBD1 (5 bases). The CDR3 region has the DNA TGTGCCAGCAGCCCTCCCCAGCAGGGCGGCGAGCAGTACTTC. This gives the protein CASSPPQQGGEQYF. The full variable domain, its missing parts supplied by reference TRBV7-9 and TRBJ2-7, is DTGVSQNPRHKITKRGQNVTFRCDPISEHNRLYWYRQTLGQGPEFLTYFQNEAQLEKSRLLSDRFSAERPKGSFSTLEIQRTEQGDSAMYLCASSPPQQGGEQYFGPGTRLTVT.